The 14 T cell receptor beta chains reported below all come from one sample, sequenced in a study of response to subunit inactivated influenza vaccine. TCRdb recomputed calls from the RT-PCR reads with MiXCR, one row per CDR3 protein. This sample carries under 950,000 distinct CDR3 sequences, 21% of them seen once, and the ten largest clones take more than 8.5%. Source: PBMCs from blood, taken about 5 days after vaccination. The receptors shown here come from a man aged 45-65 years who received an inactivated influenza vaccine.

The chain has TRBV4-1 and TRBJ2-7; 7 bases match TRBD1. CDR3 length equals 15 residues. The junction had 6 bases not matched to a gene; V was cut back by 2 bases and J by 2 bases. Germline V lookup: CDR1 MGHRA, CDR2 YSYEKL. Written as DNA, the CDR3 is TGCGCCAGCAGCCAACTCCGGGACAGCACCTACGAGCAGTACTTC. Amino acids: CASSQLRDSTYEQYF.

This clonotype was counted only a few times. The CDR3, as DNA: TGTGCCAGCAGTGAAGGGGGCTCTGGAAACACCATATATTTT. It yields the protein CASSEGGSGNTIYF. The rearrangement uses TRBV6-1 and TRBJ1-3; D is uncertain. Deletions cut 1 base from V and 0 bases from J, with 4 bases between. Per the germline V gene, CDR1 is MNHNS and CDR2 is SASEGT. This CDR3 is 14 amino acids long.

The CDR3 reads CASSEAGTQYF. Here the CDR3 DNA reads TGTGCCAGCAGTGAGGCTGGTACGCAGTATTTT. The rearrangement uses TRBV25-1 and TRBJ2-3; D remains ambiguous. Trimming shortened V by 3 bases and J by 8 bases, and 6 bases separated the two germline ends. Germline-derived CDR1 and CDR2 are MGHDK and SYGVNS. This CDR3 is 11 amino acids long.

J is TRBJ1-5 and V is TRBV24-1, with D unresolved. Germline-derived CDR1 and CDR2 are KGHDR and SFDVKD. Trimming removed 1 base from V and 1 base from J, with 4 bases in between. This CDR3 is 14 amino acids long. The DNA of the CDR3 is TGTGCCACCAGTGATTTACAAAGCAATCAGCCCCAGCATTTT. It yields the protein CATSDLQSNQPQHF.

This rearrangement joins TRBV11-2 to TRBJ2-7; D is undetermined. Germline CDR1 and CDR2: SGHAT and FQNNGV. The CDR3 has 13 amino acids. With 5 bases removed from V and 6 bases from J, the gap between germline ends came to 14 bases. CDR3 sequence: CASSPLRVIEQYF. CDR3 DNA: TGTGCCAGCAGCCCGCTCCGAGTAATCGAGCAGTACTTC.

In its sample, this clonotype was seen many times. The J gene is TRBJ2-7, the V gene TRBV7-9; D ambiguous. CDR1 and CDR2 (germline): SEHNR, FQNEAQ (reference sequence). Trimming removed 3 bases from V and 5 bases from J, with 11 bases in between. CDR3 length: 13 amino acids. In DNA form, the CDR3 reads TGTGCCAGCAGCTTTAGGGTGTGGAACGAGCAGTACTTC. Translating gives CASSFRVWNEQYF.

This rearrangement joins TRBV7-9 to TRBJ2-1, with TRBD1 identical over 8 bases. Per the germline V gene, CDR1 is SEHNR and CDR2 is FQNEAQ (reference sequence). Trimming removed 5 bases from V and 9 bases from J; junction bases left unmatched: 9. The CDR3 contains 14 residues. CDR3 nucleotides: TGTGCCAGCAGCGCAGACAGGGGTGGAGCTGAGCAGTTCTTC. It yields the protein CASSADRGGAEQFF.

This clonotype has only a few counts. The rearrangement joins TRBV10-3 to TRBJ2-6; 8 bases match TRBD1. Germline V gene data show CDR1 as ENHRY and CDR2 as SYGVKD. Losses at the gene ends were 8 bases for V and 4 bases for J; bases not matched to a gene: 10. CDR3 length: 16 residues. CDR3 in amino acids: CAISGTGTRGANVLTF. CDR3 DNA sequence: TGTGCCATCTCCGGGACAGGAACGAGGGGGGCCAACGTCCTGACTTTC.

This clonotype was seen more than once but under ten times. This rearrangement joins TRBV10-3 to TRBJ2-7; D might be TRBD1 (6 bases). V lost 6 bases, J lost 0 bases, and 15 bases lay in between. The CDR3 is 15 residues long. The germline V gene encodes CDR1 ENHRY and CDR2 SYGVKD. CDR3 sequence reads: CAIRVGTTSSYEQYF. The DNA of the CDR3 is TGTGCCATCAGAGTTGGGACAACGAGCTCCTACGAGCAGTACTTC.

This clonotype has more than one count but fewer than ten. The chain is built from TRBV20-1 and TRBJ2-2; maybe TRBD1 (5 bases). Germline lookup yields CDR1 DFQATT and CDR2 SNEGSKA (reference sequence). This CDR3 contains 14 residues. V was cut by 8 bases and J by 1 base, with 14 bases left in between. This CDR3 is CSPNADRNTGELFF. CDR3 DNA: TGCAGTCCTAATGCCGACAGGAACACCGGGGAGCTGTTTTTT.

The chain carries TRBV3-1 and TRBJ2-2, with D possibly matching TRBD2 (5 bases). V lost 7 bases, J lost 2 bases, and 11 bases lay in between. The germline gives CDR1 LGHDT, CDR2 YNNKEL (reference sequence). The CDR3 is 14 residues long. The CDR3 sequence: CASNGRTNTGELFF. The CDR3 DNA reads TGTGCCAGCAATGGCAGGACTAACACCGGGGAGCTGTTTTTT.

This chain's CDR3 is CASSQGTGGLYEQYF. The CDR3 nucleotides are TGTGCCAGCAGCCAAGGGACAGGGGGCCTATACGAGCAGTACTTC. This chain links TRBV5-6 with TRBJ2-7; 12 bases line up with TRBD1. Germline assignment: CDR1 SGHDT and CDR2 YYEEEE. The J segment lost 4 bases and the V segment lost 4 bases, leaving 6 bases of the junction unmatched. The length of the CDR3 is 15 residues.

This clonotype was counted between two and nine times. The genes are TRBV20-1 and TRBJ2-4; TRBD1 agrees at 7 bases. From germline, CDR1 is DFQATT and CDR2 SNEGSKA (reference sequence). V was pared by 0 bases and J by 1 base, with 3 bases of the junction left unmatched. CDR3 length: 15 residues. CDR3 sequence: CSARDQGVAKNIQYF. The CDR3 DNA is TGCAGTGCTAGAGATCAGGGGGTGGCCAAAAACATTCAGTACTTC.

For this clonotype: A much larger clone differs by one base, so this may be a read error. The final CDR3 position lacks the conserved phenylalanine or tryptophan, pointing to a likely read error. This chain joins TRBV29-1 and TRBJ2-5; TRBD1 aligns across 7 bases. Germline V gene lookup returns CDR1 SQVTM and CDR2 ANQGSEA. The CDR3 runs 14 residues. With 3 bases clipped from V and 2 bases from J, the junction kept 6 bases outside the gene matches. In DNA, the CDR3 is TGCAGCGTTGACAAGGACAGGTCTCAAGAGACCCAGTACTCC. It is translated as CSVDKDRSQETQYS.